This T cell receptor beta chain was captured in a study of Ad26.COV2.S vaccination and SARS-CoV-2 variants. Study information: Vaccine-arm donor from the placebo-controlled COV1001 Ad26.COV2.S trial.

Notes on the study in general: It was vaccine recipients, not placebo recipients, who had the higher spike-specific TCR breadth.

Treatment indicated: roughly 18 received Ad26.COV2.S at low or high dose, single or two shots; 5 received placebo; per-sample allocation not given. Sampling occurred on day 63 after the first vaccine or placebo injection. This Boston cohort included adults aged 18-55 years. Assay used: immunoSEQ multiplex PCR; TCRdb lists only in-frame clones, some missing. Here the sample spans 300,000 to 350,000 clones, 85% to 90% being singletons. This CDR3 spans 13 amino acids. V was cut by 7 bases and J by 8 bases, with 14 bases left in between. Germline V gene data show CDR1 as MNHEY and CDR2 as SVGAGI. A word on this clone: Its antigen is as yet unknown.

The receptor was derived from a person between 18 and 65 years old who received the Ad26.COV2.S COVID-19 vaccine or a placebo. The starting material was peripheral blood, obtained in a trial of Ad26.COV2.S vaccine versus placebo. V and J are TRBV6-5 and TRBJ1-4, with a weak D call TRBD1 (5 bases). In nucleotides, the CDR3 is TGTGCCAGCAACAGACAGTCTGGAGAAAAACTGTTTTTT. This translates into CASNRQSGEKLFF.